This TCR beta chain derives from a study of identical twins. In its sample, this clonotype was seen a few times. Its antigen is as yet unknown. Germline assignment: CDR1 SGHDN and CDR2 FVKESK. The CDR3 consists of 17 residues. J gave up 1 base and V 4 bases, and 3 bases lay outside the gene matches. Findings of the study overall: Researchers reported weaker excess twin sharing in beta out-of-frame sequences.

TCRdb itself ran the 5' RACE reads through MiXCR, one entry per CDR3 protein. The data contain under 300,000 distinct CDR3 sequences, under 8.5% of them seen just once; the ten biggest clones take up just over 14%. The data were also submitted as part of a second study, on T cells expressing NK-cell markers. This second report adds: Sorting was limited to alpha-beta TCR-expressing T cells with an anti-gamma-delta TCR antibody in several experiments. For a few donors, these clonotypes were likewise the leading ones in the CD3+CD56-NKG2C+ fraction. Expanded NKG2C+ T cell clones had unclear HCMV specificity.

The sequencing sample was made of CD8+ T cells sorted from blood. The gene calls are TRBV14 and TRBJ2-2; 13 positions match TRBD2. This clonotype was obtained from a woman aged 18-29 years in good health. The chain's CDR3 is CASSPWTSGGNTGELFF. The CDR3 nucleotides are TGTGCCAGCAGCCCGTGGACTAGCGGGGGGAACACCGGGGAGCTGTTTTTT.